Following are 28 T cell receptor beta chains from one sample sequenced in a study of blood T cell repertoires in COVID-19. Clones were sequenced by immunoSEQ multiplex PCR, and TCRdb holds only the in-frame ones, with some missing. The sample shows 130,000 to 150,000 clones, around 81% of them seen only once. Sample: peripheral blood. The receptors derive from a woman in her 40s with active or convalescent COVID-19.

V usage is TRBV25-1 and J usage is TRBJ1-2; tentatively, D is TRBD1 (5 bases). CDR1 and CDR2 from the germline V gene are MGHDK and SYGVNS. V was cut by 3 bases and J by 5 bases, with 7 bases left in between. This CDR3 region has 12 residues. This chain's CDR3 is CASSDRVYGYTF. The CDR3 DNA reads TGTGCCAGCAGTGACAGGGTATATGGCTACACCTTC.

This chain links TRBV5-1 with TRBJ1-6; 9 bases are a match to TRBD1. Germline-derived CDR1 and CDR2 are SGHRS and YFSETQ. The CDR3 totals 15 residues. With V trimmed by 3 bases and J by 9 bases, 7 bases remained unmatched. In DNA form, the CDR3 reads TGCGCCAGCAGCTCCGGACAGGGGCTTGGTTCACCCCTCCACTTT. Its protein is CASSSGQGLGSPLHF. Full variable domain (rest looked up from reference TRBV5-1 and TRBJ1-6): KAGVTQTPRYLIKTRGQQVTLSCSPISGHRSVSWYQQTPGQGLQFLFEYFSETQRNKGNFPGRFSGRQFSNSRSEMNVSTLELGDSALYLCASSSGQGLGSPLHFGNGTRLTVT.

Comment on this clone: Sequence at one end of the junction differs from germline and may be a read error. CDR3 loop: CASSLSSGDTPSF. CDR3 sequence (DNA): TGTGCCAGCAGCTTATCGAGCGGGGACACCCCATCCTTC. V usage is TRBV7-2 and J usage is TRBJ2-7; TRBD2 might be the D (7 bases). Per the germline V gene, CDR1 is SGHTA and CDR2 is FQGNSA. The CDR3 covers 13 residues.

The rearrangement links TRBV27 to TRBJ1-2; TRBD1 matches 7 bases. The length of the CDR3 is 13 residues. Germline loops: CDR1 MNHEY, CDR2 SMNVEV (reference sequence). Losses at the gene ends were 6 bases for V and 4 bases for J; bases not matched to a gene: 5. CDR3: CASSQTGTYGYTF. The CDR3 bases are TGTGCCAGCAGCCAGACAGGGACCTATGGCTACACCTTC.

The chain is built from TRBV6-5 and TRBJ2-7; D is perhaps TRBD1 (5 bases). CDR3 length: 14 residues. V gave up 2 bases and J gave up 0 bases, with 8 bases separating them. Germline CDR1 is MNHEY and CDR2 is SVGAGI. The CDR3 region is CASSYRQPSYEQYF. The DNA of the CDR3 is TGTGCCAGCAGTTACCGACAGCCCTCCTACGAGCAGTACTTC.

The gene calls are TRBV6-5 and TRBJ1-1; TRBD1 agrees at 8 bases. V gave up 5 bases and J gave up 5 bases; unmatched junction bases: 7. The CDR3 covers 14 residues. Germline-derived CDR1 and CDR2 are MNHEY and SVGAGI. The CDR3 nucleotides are TGTGCCAGCAGTATCCAGGGGGCGCGTACTGAAGCTTTCTTT. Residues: CASSIQGARTEAFF.

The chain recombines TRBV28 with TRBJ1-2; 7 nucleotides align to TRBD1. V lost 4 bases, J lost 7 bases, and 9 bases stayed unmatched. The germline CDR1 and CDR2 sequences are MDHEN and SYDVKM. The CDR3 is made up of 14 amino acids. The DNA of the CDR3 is TGTGCCAGCAGTTACAACCGACAGGGCTCTGGCTACACCTTC. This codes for CASSYNRQGSGYTF.

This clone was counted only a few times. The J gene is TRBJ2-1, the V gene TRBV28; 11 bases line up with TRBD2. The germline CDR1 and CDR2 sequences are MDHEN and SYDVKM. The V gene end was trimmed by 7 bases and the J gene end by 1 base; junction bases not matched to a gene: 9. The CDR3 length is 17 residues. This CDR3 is CASIRLAGGKSYNEQFF. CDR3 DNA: TGTGCCAGCATTAGGCTAGCGGGGGGCAAATCCTACAATGAGCAGTTCTTC.

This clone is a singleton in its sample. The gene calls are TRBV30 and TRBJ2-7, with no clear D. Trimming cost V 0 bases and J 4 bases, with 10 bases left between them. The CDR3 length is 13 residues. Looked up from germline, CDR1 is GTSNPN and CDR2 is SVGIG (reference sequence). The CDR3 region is CAWSVVSTYEQYF. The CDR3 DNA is TGTGCCTGGAGTGTAGTCAGTACGTACGAGCAGTACTTC.

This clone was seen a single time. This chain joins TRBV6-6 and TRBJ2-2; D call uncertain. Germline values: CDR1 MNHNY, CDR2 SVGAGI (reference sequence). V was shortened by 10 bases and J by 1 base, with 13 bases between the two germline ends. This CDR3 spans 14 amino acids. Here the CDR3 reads CATAAVLNTGELFF. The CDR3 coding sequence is TGTGCCACCGCTGCGGTCCTGAACACCGGGGAGCTGTTTTTT.

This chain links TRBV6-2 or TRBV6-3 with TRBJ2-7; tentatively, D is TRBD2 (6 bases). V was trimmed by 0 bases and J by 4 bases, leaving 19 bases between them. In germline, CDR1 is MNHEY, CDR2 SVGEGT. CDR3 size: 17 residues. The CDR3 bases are TGTGCCAGCAGTTACTCGAGTGTAGCGGCAGCGGCATACGAGCAGTACTTC. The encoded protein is CASSYSSVAAAAYEQYF.

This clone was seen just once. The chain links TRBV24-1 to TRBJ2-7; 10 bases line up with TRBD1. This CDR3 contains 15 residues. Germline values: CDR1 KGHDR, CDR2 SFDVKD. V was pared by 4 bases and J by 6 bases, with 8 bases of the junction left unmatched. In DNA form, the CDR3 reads TGTGCCACCAGTGACCACGGGACAGGGGTGGGCGAGCAGTACTTC. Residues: CATSDHGTGVGEQYF.

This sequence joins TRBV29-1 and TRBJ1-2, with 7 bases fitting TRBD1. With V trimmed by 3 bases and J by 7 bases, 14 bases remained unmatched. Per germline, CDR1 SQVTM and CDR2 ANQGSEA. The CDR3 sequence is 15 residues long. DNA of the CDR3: TGCAGCGTTGAGGGACAGAAACACTACACTATTGGCTACACCTTC. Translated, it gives CSVEGQKHYTIGYTF.

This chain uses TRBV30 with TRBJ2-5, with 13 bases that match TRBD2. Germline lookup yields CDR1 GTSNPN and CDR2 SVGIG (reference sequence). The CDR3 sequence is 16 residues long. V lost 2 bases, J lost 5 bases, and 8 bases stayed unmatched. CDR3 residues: CAWSSTSGGAWETQYF. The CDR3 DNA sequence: TGTGCCTGGAGTAGCACTAGCGGGGGGGCATGGGAGACCCAGTACTTC.

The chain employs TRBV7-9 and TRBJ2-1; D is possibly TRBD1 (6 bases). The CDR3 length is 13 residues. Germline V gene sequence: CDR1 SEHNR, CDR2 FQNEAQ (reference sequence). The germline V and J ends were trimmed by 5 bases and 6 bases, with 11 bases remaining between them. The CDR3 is CASSPLGANEQFF. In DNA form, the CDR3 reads TGTGCCAGCAGCCCCCTGGGGGCCAATGAGCAGTTCTTC.

The CDR3 region is CASRLAGGYTGELFF. The CDR3 DNA follows: TGTGCCAGCCGACTAGCGGGGGGGTACACCGGGGAGCTGTTTTTT. The chain has TRBV7-6 and TRBJ2-2, with TRBD2 matching over 14 bases. The V gene's germline CDR1 is SGHVS and CDR2 FNYEAQ. The CDR3 sequence is 15 residues long. With V trimmed by 8 bases and J by 3 bases, 2 bases remained unmatched.

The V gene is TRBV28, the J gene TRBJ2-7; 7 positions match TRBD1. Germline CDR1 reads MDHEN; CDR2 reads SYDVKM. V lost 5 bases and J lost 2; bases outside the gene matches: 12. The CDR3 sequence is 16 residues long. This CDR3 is CASSGPGQERPYEQYF. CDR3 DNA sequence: TGTGCCAGCAGTGGACCCGGACAGGAGAGGCCCTACGAGCAGTACTTC.

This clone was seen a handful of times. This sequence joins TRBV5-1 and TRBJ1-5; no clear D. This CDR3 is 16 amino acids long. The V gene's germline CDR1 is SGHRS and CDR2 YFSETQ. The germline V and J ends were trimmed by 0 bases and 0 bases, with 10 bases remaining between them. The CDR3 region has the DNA TGCGCCAGCAGCTTGGTTCCGGGAGATAGCAATCAGCCCCAGCATTTT. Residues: CASSLVPGDSNQPQHF.

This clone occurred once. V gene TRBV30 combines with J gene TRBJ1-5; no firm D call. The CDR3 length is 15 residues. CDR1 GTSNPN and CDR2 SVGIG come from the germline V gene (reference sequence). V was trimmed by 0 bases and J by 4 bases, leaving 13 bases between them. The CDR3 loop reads CAWSVPGVLNQPQHF. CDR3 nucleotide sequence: TGTGCCTGGAGTGTACCCGGGGTCCTAAATCAGCCCCAGCATTTT. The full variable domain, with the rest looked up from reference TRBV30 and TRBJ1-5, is SQTIHQWPATLVQPVGSPLSLECTVEGTSNPNLYWYRQAAGRGLQLLFYSVGIGQISSEVPQNLSASRPQDRQFILSSKKLLLSDSGFYLCAWSVPGVLNQPQHFGDGTRLSIL.

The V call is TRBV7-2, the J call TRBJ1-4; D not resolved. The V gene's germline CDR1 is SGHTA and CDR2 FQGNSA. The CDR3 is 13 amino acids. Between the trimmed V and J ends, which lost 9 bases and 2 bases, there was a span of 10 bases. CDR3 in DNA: TGTGCCAGTGGAGTTAGTACTAATGAAAAACTGTTTTTT. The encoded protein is CASGVSTNEKLFF.

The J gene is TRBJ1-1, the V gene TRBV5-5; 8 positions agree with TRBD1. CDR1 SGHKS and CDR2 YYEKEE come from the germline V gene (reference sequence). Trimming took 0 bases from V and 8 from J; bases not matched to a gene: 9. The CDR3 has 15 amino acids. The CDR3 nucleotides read TGTGCCAGCAGCTTGGGAGGGACAGGAACACTAGAAGCTTTCTTT. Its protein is CASSLGGTGTLEAFF.

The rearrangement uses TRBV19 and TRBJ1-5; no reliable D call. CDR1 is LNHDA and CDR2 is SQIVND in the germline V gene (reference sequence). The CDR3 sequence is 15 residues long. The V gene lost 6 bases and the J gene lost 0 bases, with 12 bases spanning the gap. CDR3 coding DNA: TGTGCCAGTAGGGTCGCGAGTTATAGCAATCAGCCCCAGCATTTT. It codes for CASRVASYSNQPQHF.

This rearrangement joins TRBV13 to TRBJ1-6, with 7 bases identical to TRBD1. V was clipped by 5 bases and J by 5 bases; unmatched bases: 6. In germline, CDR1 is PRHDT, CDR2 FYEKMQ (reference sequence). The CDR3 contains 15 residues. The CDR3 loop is CASSRDRENNSPLHF. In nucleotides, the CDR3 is TGTGCCAGCAGCCGGGACAGAGAAAATAATTCACCCCTCCACTTT.

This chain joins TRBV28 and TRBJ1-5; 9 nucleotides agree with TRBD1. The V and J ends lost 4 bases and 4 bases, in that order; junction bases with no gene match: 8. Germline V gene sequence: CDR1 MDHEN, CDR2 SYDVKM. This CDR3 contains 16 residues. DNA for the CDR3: TGTGCCAGCAGTTACCCCCCGGGACAGGGAAATCAGCCCCAGCATTTT. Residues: CASSYPPGQGNQPQHF.

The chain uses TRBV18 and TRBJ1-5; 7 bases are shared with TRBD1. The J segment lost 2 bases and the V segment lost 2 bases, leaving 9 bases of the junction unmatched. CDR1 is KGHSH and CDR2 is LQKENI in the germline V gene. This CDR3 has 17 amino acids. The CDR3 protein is CASSPSAGGRGNQPQHF. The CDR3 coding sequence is TGTGCCAGCTCACCATCGGCAGGGGGTAGGGGCAATCAGCCCCAGCATTTT. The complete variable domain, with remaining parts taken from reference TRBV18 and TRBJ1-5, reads NAGVMQNPRHLVRRRGQEARLRCSPMKGHSHVYWYRQLPEEGLKFMVYLQKENIIDESGMPKERFSAEFPKEGPSILRIQQVVRGDSAAYFCASSPSAGGRGNQPQHFGDGTRLSIL.

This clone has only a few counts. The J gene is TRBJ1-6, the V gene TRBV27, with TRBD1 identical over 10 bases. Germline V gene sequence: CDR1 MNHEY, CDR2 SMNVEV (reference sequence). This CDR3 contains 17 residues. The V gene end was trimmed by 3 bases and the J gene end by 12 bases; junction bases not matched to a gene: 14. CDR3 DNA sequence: TGTGCCAGCAGTTTCCGGCCTTCGGACAGGGGGGTGGGACCCCTCCACTTT. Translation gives CASSFRPSDRGVGPLHF.

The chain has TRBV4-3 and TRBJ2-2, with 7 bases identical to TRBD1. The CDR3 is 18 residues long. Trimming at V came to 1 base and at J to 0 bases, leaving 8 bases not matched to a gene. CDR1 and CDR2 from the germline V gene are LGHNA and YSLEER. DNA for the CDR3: TGCGCCAGCAGCCAAGTTCTGCTCACAGGGGCGAACACCGGGGAGCTGTTTTTT. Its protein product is CASSQVLLTGANTGELFF.

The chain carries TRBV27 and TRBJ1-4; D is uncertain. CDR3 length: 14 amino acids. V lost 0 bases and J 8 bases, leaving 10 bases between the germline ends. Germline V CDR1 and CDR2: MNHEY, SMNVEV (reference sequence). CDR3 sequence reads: CASSLSFSGEKLFF. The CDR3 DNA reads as TGTGCCAGCAGTTTATCATTTTCCGGGGAAAAACTGTTTTTT.